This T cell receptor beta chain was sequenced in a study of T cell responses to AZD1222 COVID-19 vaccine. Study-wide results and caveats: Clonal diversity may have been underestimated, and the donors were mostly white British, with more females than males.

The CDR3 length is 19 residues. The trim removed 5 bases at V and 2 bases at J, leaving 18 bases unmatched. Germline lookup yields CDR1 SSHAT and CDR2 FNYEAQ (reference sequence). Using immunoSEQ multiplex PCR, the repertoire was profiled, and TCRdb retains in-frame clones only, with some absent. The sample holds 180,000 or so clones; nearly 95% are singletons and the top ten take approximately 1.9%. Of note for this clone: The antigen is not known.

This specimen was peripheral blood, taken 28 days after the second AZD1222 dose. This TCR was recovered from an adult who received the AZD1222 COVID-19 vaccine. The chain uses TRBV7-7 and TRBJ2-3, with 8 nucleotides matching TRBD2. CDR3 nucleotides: TGTGCCAGCAGCAAACAACCGCTACGGCGGGGGGCCTACACAGATACGCAGTATTTT. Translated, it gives CASSKQPLRRGAYTDTQYF. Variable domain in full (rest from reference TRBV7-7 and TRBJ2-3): GAGVSQSPRYKVTKRGQDVTLRCDPISSHATLYWYQQALGQGPEFLTYFNYEAQPDKSGLPSDRFSAERPEGSISTLTIQRTEQRDSAMYRCASSKQPLRRGAYTDTQYFGPGTRLTVL.